The T cell receptor (beta chain) under discussion was sequenced for a study of CD8+ T cells in alopecia areata (dated by TCRdb to 2017 to 2018). At the level of the whole study: The study used high-throughput TCRbeta sequencing to examine T cell clonal expansion in alopecia areata, in both the C3H/HeJ mouse model and human patients. Amplification of TCRbeta CDR3 regions was done by immunoSEQ multiplex PCR using 35 Vbeta forward primers and 13 Jbeta reverse primers. Clonality in the scalp was compared among normal scalp (n=4), patchy alopecia areata scalp (n=8), and alopecia totalis/universalis scalp (n=8). Scalp tissue and sorted CD4+ and CD8+ peripheral blood T cells from patchy and totalis/universalis alopecia areata patients and from healthy controls were covered by human TCRbeta sequencing. The RNA source kit depended on sample type: the PAXgene miRNA kit for fixed scalp, the miRNeasy kit for PBMCs, and the RNeasy kit for mouse skin.

Including cysteine and phenylalanine, the CDR3 has 16 amino acids. The only DNA kept is the CDR3, 48 bases in frame from the first base. From a lookup of the germline V gene, CDR1 and CDR2 are SQVTM and ANQGSEA. V has 6 bases trimmed and J has 2 bases trimmed; junction bases matching no gene number 13. The study at large found these results: Higher clonality and more expanded CD8+ clones were observed in lesional scalp than in normal scalp, particularly in alopecia totalis/universalis, a finding suggestive of antigenic drive. Unlike mouse skin, where gammadelta T cells dominate, normal human skin contains resident alphabeta T cells that get sequenced too, which complicates analysis of the scalp TCR repertoire. TCR sequences shared between patients were less clear than in mice, possibly partly because of HLA diversity in the patient population.

Peripheral blood and lesional scalp punch biopsies were obtained from patients with alopecia areata. PBMCs were isolated by density centrifugation and stained for CD3, CD4 and CD8, and CD4+ and CD8+ T cells were sorted on a FACSAria. As part of a multicenter biomarker study, untreated alopecia areata patients were recruited. In several patients from the biomarker study, blood CD8+ T cells were sorted further into NKG2D-low and NKG2D-high fractions. Library method: the immunoSEQ multiplex PCR assay. For TCR sequencing, RNA was extracted from every sample and reverse transcribed into cDNA to serve as template. SuperScript III was used to make first-strand cDNA, primed with a 2:1 mix of oligo-dT and random hexamers. A synthetic immune receptor repertoire was used to gauge amplification bias, and whatever bias remained was removed computationally. From the authors' description of their analysis: Raw reads were preprocessed to remove errors, and CDR3 was defined according to IMGT conventions as the region from the conserved cysteine to phenylalanine. Clonality was computed as 1 minus the Shannon entropy, with the entropy normalized by log2 of the number of productive unique TCRs. Whether scalp clones were CD4 or CD8 was inferred by matching scalp TCRbeta sequences against CD4 and CD8 repertoires sorted from blood. The immuneACCESS repertoire file appears here via TCRdb, limited to in-frame rearrangements. These files lack a portion of the clones; in checked studies, under half of the deficit traces to unresolved V genes, and the cause of the others is not known. The D gene and trimming were derived from the DNA, and the V and J assignments and clone size from that table. This sample has some 120,000 clones in its table, and 40% to 55% of those were observed once. The top ten hold about 10% of the sample.

In regard to this clone: The antigen it recognizes is unknown. The record has no base qualities; no much larger clone is one base away.

Specimen: NKG2D-low CD8+ T cells sorted from blood. What the cell subset or site label conveys for this sample: sorted CD8+ NKG2D-low blood T cells. This receptor was obtained from a human donor with alopecia areata. This receptor chain uses TRBV29-1 and TRBJ2-5, with TRBD2 matching 9 junction bases. The nucleotide sequence is TGCAGCGTCGAGCCTGCGCTAGCGGGACCGCAAGAGACCCAGTACTTC. This codes for CSVEPALAGPQETQYF.